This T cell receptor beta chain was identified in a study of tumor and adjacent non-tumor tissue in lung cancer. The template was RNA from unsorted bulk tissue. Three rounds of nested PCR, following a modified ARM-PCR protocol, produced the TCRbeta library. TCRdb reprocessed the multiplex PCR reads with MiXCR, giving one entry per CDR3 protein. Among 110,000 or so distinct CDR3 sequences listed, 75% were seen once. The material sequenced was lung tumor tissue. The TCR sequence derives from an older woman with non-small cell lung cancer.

CDR3 region: CAINAAERTDTQYF. Written as DNA, the CDR3 is TGTGCCATCAATGCGGCAGAACGCACAGATACGCAGTATTTT. This chain joins TRBV10-3 and TRBJ2-3; D is unresolved. Germline V gives CDR1 ENHRY, CDR2 SYGVKD. V was pared by 7 bases and J by 1 base, with 12 bases between. The CDR3 covers 14 residues.